This T cell receptor beta chain was profiled in a study of radiotherapy plus CTLA-4 blockade in lung cancer. At the level of the study: Objective responses were documented in approximately 18% of patients, with disease control in roughly 33%. Study-level findings and limits: Subsequent to radiotherapy plus ipilimumab, tumor-derived TCR clones underwent expansion in blood.

The assay was immunoSEQ multiplex PCR, and TCRdb's table has in-frame clones only and misses some. The sample yields tens of thousands of clones, around 79% seen once. Details on this clone: The target antigen is unknown.

Trimming shortened V by 5 bases and J by 3 bases, and 9 bases separated the two germline ends. Germline V lookup: CDR1 SGHNT, CDR2 YYREEE (reference sequence). This CDR3 region has 13 residues. The receptor was isolated from a human donor with non-small cell lung cancer who had a partial response to radiotherapy plus ipilimumab. Some clones in this sample may be carry-over from other donors' samples. This rearrangement joins TRBV5-4 to TRBJ2-1, with D tentatively TRBD1 (6 bases). The sample here was peripheral blood, taken from a patient treated with radiotherapy plus ipilimumab. CDR3 residues: CASSQDSYNEQFF. The DNA of the CDR3 is TGTGCCAGCAGTCAGGACAGCTACAATGAGCAGTTCTTC.